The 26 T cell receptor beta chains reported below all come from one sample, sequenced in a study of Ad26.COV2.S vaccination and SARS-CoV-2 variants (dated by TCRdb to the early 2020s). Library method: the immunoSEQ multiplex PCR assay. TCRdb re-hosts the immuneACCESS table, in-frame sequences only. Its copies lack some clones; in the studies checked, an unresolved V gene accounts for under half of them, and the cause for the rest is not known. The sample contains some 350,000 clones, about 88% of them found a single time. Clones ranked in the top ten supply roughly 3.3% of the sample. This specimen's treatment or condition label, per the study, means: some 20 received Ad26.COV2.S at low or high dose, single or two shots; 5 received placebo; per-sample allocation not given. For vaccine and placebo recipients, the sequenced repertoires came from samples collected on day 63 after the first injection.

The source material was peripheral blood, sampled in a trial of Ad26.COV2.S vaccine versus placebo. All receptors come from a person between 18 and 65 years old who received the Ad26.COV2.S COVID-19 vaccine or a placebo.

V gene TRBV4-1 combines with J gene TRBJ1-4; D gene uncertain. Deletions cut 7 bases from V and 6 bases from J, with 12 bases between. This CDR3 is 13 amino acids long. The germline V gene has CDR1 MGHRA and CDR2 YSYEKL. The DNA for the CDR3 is TGCGCCAGCACACCTCAGGACGATGAAAAACTGTTTTTT. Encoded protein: CASTPQDDEKLFF.

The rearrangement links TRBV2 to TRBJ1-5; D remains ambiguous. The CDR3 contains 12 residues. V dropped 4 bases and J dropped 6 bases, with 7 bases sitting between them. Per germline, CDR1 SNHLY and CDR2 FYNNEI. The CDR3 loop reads CASSGGSQPQHF. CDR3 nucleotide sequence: TGTGCCAGCAGTGGAGGTAGTCAGCCCCAGCATTTT.

The CDR3 coding sequence is TGTGCCAGCATGCTGAACAGCAATGAGCAGTTCTTC. Translated, it gives CASMLNSNEQFF. This chain links TRBV6-5 with TRBJ2-1; D uncertain. Trimming cost V 7 bases and J 6 bases, with 10 bases left between them. The CDR3 is 12 amino acids. Germline V gene lookup returns CDR1 MNHEY and CDR2 SVGAGI.

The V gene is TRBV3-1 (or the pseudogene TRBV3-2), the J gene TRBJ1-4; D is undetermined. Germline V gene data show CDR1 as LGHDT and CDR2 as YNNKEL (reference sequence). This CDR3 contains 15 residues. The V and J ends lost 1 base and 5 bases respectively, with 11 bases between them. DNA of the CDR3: TGTGCCAGCAGCCAAGTGGAAGCTGGAAATGAAAAACTGTTTTTT. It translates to CASSQVEAGNEKLFF.

This chain's CDR3 is CASSFRGPYEQYF. The DNA for the CDR3 is TGTGCCAGCAGTTTTAGGGGTCCCTACGAGCAGTACTTC. The V call is TRBV6-5, the J call TRBJ2-7; the D gene is possibly TRBD1 (5 bases). This CDR3 is 13 amino acids long. V shed 4 bases and J shed 2 bases, with 9 bases lying between them. CDR1 and CDR2 (germline): MNHEY, SVGAGI.

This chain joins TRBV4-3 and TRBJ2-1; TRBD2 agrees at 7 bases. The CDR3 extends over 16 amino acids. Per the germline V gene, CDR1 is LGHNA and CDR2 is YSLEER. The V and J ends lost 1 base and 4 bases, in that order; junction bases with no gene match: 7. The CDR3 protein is CASSQVWREPYNEQFF. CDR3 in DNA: TGCGCCAGCAGCCAAGTTTGGCGGGAGCCGTACAATGAGCAGTTCTTC.

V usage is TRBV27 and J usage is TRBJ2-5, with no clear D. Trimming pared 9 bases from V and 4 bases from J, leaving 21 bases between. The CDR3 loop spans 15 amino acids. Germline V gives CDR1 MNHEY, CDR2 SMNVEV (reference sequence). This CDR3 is CARVYLHFLGETQYF. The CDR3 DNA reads TGTGCCAGGGTCTATTTACACTTTTTAGGAGAGACCCAGTACTTC.

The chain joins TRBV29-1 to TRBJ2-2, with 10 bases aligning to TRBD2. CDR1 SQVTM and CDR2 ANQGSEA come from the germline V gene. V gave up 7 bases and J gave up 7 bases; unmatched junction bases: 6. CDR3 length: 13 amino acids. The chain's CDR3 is CSAGTSVGGELFF. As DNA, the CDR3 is TGCAGCGCCGGGACTAGCGTTGGCGGGGAGCTGTTTTTT.

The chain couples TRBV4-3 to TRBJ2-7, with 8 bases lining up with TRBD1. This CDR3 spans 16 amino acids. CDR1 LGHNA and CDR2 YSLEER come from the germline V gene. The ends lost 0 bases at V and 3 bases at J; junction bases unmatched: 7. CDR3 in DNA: TGCGCCAGCAGCCAAGAATCGACAGGGGACTTCTACGAGCAGTACTTC. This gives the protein CASSQESTGDFYEQYF.

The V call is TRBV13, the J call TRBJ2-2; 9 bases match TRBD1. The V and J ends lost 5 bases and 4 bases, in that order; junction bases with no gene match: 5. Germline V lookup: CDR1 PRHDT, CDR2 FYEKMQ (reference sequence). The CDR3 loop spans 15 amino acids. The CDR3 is CASSVDRGVTGELFF. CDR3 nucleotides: TGTGCCAGCAGCGTGGACAGGGGAGTCACCGGGGAGCTGTTTTTT.

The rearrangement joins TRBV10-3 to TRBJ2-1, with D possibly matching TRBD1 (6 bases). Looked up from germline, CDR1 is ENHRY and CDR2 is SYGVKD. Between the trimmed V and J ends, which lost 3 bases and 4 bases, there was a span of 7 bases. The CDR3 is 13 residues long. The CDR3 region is CAISEGQYNEQFF. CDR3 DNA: TGTGCCATCAGTGAAGGACAGTACAATGAGCAGTTCTTC.

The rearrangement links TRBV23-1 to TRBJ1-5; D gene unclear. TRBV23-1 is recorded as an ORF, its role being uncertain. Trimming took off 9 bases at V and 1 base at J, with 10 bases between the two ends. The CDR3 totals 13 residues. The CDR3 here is CARMVGSNQPQHF. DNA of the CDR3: TGCGCCAGAATGGTGGGGAGCAATCAGCCCCAGCATTTT.

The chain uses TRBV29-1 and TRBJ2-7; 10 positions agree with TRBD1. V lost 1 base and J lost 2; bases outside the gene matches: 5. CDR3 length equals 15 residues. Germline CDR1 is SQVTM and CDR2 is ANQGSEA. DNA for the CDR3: TGCAGCGTTGAAGGGACGGGGACAGGGGCCTACGAGCAGTACTTC. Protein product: CSVEGTGTGAYEQYF.

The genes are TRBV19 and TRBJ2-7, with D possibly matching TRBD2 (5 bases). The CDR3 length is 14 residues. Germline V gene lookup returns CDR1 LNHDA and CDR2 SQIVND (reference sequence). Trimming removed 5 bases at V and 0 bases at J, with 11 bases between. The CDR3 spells CASSSNRDSYEQYF. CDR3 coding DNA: TGTGCCAGTAGTTCCAACCGGGACTCCTACGAGCAGTACTTC.

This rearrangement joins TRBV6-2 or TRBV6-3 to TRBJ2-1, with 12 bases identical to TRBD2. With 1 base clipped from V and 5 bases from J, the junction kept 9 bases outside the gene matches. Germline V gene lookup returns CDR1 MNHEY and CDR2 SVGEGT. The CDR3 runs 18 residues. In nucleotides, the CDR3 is TGTGCCAGCAGTTACTATCACCTAGGACTAGCGGGGAACAATGAGCAGTTCTTC. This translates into CASSYYHLGLAGNNEQFF.

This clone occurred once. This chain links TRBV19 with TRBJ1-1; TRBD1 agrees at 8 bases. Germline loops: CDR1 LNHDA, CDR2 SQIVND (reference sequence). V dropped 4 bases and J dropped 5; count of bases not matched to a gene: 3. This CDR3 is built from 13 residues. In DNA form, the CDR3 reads TGTGCCAGTAGTAGACAGGGGAGGACTGAAGCTTTCTTT. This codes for CASSRQGRTEAFF. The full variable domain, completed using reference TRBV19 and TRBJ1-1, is DGGITQSPKYLFRKEGQNVTLSCEQNLNHDAMYWYRQDPGQGLRLIYYSQIVNDFQKGDIAEGYSVSREKKESFPLTVTSAQKNPTAFYLCASSRQGRTEAFFGQGTRLTVV.

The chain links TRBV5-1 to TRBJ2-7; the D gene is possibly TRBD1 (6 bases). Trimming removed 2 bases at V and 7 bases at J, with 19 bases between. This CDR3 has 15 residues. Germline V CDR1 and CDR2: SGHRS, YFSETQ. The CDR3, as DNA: TGCGCCAGCAGCTTTACAGGGTTCGGGGATGTAGAGCAGTACTTC. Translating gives CASSFTGFGDVEQYF.

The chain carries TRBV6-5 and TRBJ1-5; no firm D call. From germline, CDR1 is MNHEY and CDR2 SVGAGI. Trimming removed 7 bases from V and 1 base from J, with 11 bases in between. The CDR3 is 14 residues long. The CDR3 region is CASKSSGSNQPQHF. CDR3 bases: TGTGCCAGCAAGAGTAGCGGAAGCAATCAGCCCCAGCATTTT.

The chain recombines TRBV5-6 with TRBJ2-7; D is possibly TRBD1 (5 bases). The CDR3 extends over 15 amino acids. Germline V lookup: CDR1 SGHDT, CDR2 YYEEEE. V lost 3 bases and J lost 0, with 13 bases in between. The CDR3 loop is CASSSDSLSSYEQYF. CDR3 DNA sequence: TGTGCCAGCAGCTCAGACAGTCTAAGCTCCTACGAGCAGTACTTC.

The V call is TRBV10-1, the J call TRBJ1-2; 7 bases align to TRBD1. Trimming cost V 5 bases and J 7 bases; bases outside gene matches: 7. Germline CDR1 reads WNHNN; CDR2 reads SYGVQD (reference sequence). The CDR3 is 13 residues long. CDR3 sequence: CASSRDRDAGYTF. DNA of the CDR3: TGCGCCAGCAGTCGAGACAGGGACGCTGGCTACACCTTC.

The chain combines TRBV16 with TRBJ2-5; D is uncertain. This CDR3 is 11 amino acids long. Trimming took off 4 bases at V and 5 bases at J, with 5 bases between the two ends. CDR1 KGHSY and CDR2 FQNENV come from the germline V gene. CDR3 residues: CASSLGETQYF. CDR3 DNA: TGTGCCAGCAGCCTAGGGGAGACCCAGTACTTC.

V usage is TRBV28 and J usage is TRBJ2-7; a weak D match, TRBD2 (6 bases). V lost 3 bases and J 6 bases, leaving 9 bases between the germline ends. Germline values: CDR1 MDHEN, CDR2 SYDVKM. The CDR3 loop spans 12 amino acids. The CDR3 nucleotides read TGTGCCAGCAGTTTCTTGGGGGGCGAGCAGTACTTC. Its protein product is CASSFLGGEQYF.

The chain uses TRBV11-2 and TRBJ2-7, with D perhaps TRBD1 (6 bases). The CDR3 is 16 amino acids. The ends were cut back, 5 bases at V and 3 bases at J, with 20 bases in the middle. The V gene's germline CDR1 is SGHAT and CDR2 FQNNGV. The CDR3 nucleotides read TGTGCCAGCAGCACGGACCCCCGGGACAAAGACTACGAGCAGTACTTC. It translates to CASSTDPRDKDYEQYF. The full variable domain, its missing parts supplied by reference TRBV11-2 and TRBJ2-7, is EAGVAQSPRYKIIEKRQSVAFWCNPISGHATLYWYQQILGQGPKLLIQFQNNGVVDDSQLPKDRFSAERLKGVDSTLKIQPAKLEDSAVYLCASSTDPRDKDYEQYFGPGTRLTVT.

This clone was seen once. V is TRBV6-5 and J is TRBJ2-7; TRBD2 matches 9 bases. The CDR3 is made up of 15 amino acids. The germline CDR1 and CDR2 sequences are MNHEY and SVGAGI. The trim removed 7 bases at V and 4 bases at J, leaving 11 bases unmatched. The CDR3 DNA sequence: TGTGCCAGCACTCCGCGGGGGGGAAGTCAGTACGAGCAGTACTTC. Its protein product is CASTPRGGSQYEQYF.

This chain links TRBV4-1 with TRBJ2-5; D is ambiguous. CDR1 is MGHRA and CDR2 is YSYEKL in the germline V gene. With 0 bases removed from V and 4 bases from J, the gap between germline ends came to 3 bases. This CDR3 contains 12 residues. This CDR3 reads CASSQDVETQYF. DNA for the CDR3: TGCGCCAGCAGCCAAGATGTAGAGACCCAGTACTTC.

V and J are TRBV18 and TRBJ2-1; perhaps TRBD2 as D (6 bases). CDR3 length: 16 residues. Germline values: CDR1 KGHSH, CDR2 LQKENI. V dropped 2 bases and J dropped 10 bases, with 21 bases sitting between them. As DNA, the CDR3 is TGTGCCAGCTCACCATTATCGGGGGTAGGGGCCCCCGAGCAGTTCTTC. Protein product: CASSPLSGVGAPEQFF. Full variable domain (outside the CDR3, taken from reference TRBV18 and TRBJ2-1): NAGVMQNPRHLVRRRGQEARLRCSPMKGHSHVYWYRQLPEEGLKFMVYLQKENIIDESGMPKERFSAEFPKEGPSILRIQQVVRGDSAAYFCASSPLSGVGAPEQFFGPGTRLTVL.